This TCR beta chain was captured by sequencing in a study of blood T cell repertoires in COVID-19. Study details: The United States, Italy and Spain supplied acute and convalescent COVID-19 samples. T cells, B-cell-depleted T cells, or PBMCs provided the cDNA or gDNA that served as material.

Original methodology: The authors estimated nucleated cell counts from reference gene primer amplification. The method was immunoSEQ multiplex PCR; TCRdb's version includes in-frame clones alone and lacks a portion of them. The V and J calls and the clone size are those of that table, but D and trimming were determined from the DNA. The table shows roughly 24,000 clones, with more than 65% occurring only once. The CDR3 loop spans 16 amino acids. Germline V gene lookup returns CDR1 SGHRS and CDR2 YFSETQ. Trimming took off 1 base at V and 2 bases at J, with 15 bases between the two ends. The receptor comes from a human donor in a cohort sampled during active COVID-19. The specimen sequenced was peripheral blood. The genes are TRBV5-1 and TRBJ2-5; D might be TRBD2 (7 bases). The chain's CDR3 is CASSLSGGRGQETQYF. CDR3 in DNA: TGCGCCAGCAGCTTGTCGGGGGGCAGGGGTCAAGAGACCCAGTACTTC.